This paragraph reports one T cell receptor beta chain. This entry comes from a study of blood T cell repertoires in COVID-19. Study overall: Samples came from the United States, Italy and Spain, spanning acute and convalescent COVID-19. Sources were T cells, B-cell-depleted T cells, or PBMCs; the material itself was cDNA or gDNA.

V was clipped by 2 bases and J by 7 bases, with 24 bases between them. This CDR3 comprises 17 residues. Germline CDR1 ENHRY, CDR2 SYGVKD. Original processing notes: Estimates of nucleated cell counts were drawn from the amplification of reference gene primers. The protocol was immunoSEQ multiplex PCR, while the TCRdb copy is restricted to in-frame clones and leaves out a portion. V and J calls and clone size are those listed in that table; D and trimming were worked out from the DNA. The sample yields about 220,000 clones, roughly 85% seen once. The TCR sequence derives from a man aged 50 to 59 who had recovered from COVID-19. The specimen sequenced was peripheral blood. V usage is TRBV10-3 and J usage is TRBJ2-7; a possible D gene is TRBD2 (7 bases). CDR3 protein: CAISERLTGAGVGEQYF. DNA of the CDR3: TGTGCCATCAGTGAGCGGCTAACGGGGGCGGGAGTTGGTGAGCAGTACTTC.